A single sample gave rise to the 14 T cell receptor beta chains below, sequenced in a study of T cell changes during pregnancy in multiple sclerosis. Sequenced by immunoSEQ multiplex PCR; TCRdb stores in-frame clones only, minus some. The data show about 20,000 clones, less than 90% seen once. This sample comprised CD8+ T cells from peripheral blood mononuclear cells, obtained in the third trimester of pregnancy. These receptors were taken from a female donor in good health, enrolled as a control in a pregnancy study.

This clone was recorded only once. The chain links TRBV2 to TRBJ2-7; 10 bases match TRBD2. CDR3 length: 15 amino acids. Germline CDR1 reads SNHLY; CDR2 reads FYNNEI. Trimming at V came to 2 bases and at J to 3 bases, leaving 4 bases not matched to a gene. CDR3 region: CASSESLAGLYEQYF. For the CDR3, the DNA is TGTGCCAGCAGTGAATCACTAGCGGGACTCTACGAGCAGTACTTC.

The J gene is TRBJ1-1, the V gene TRBV10-3; maybe TRBD1 (5 bases). V was clipped by 4 bases and J by 8 bases, with 8 bases between them. The length of the CDR3 is 11 residues. Germline-derived CDR1 and CDR2 are ENHRY and SYGVKD. CDR3 nucleotides: TGTGCCATCAGTGGCGACAGCGAAGCTTTCTTT. Amino acid sequence: CAISGDSEAFF.

This chain joins TRBV7-3 and TRBJ2-5; maybe TRBD1 (6 bases). This CDR3 is built from 14 residues. Germline CDR1 is SGHTA and CDR2 is FQGTGA. The ends were cut back, 1 base at V and 2 bases at J, with 8 bases in the middle. The CDR3 DNA sequence: TGTGCCAGCAGCTTAAGGGGACAACAAGAGACCCAGTACTTC. It translates to CASSLRGQQETQYF.

This chain uses TRBV27 with TRBJ2-7, with D maybe TRBD1 (6 bases). The V gene lost 6 bases and the J gene lost 4 bases, with 13 bases spanning the gap. This CDR3 spans 13 amino acids. Germline V gene lookup returns CDR1 MNHEY and CDR2 SMNVEV (reference sequence). Here the CDR3 reads CASSTTGSYEQYF. The DNA for the CDR3 is TGTGCCAGCAGCACGACAGGTAGTTACGAGCAGTACTTC.

The rearrangement links TRBV28 to TRBJ2-3; 8 bases are shared with TRBD2. CDR3 length equals 17 residues. The germline gives CDR1 MDHEN, CDR2 SYDVKM. Unmatched junction bases numbered 14, after V lost 7 bases and J lost 2 bases. CDR3 in amino acids: CASTGGMASGLTDTQYF. In DNA form, the CDR3 reads TGTGCCAGCACCGGGGGGATGGCTAGCGGGCTCACAGATACGCAGTATTTT.

This clone occurred once. The chain recombines TRBV7-9 with TRBJ2-7; 9 bases align to TRBD2. The CDR3 spans 13 residues. Losses at the gene ends were 5 bases for V and 3 bases for J; bases not matched to a gene: 2. CDR1 and CDR2 from the germline V gene are SEHNR and FQNEAQ (reference sequence). CDR3 bases: TGTGCCAGCAGCGGGACTAGCCTCTACGAGCAGTACTTC. It specifies CASSGTSLYEQYF.

This chain uses TRBV13 with TRBJ2-7, with TRBD2 identical over 8 bases. The trim removed 4 bases at V and 3 bases at J, leaving 11 bases unmatched. The CDR3 has 16 amino acids. CDR1 is PRHDT and CDR2 is FYEKMQ in the germline V gene (reference sequence). The CDR3 sequence: CASSSLGERGNYEQYF. In nucleotides, the CDR3 is TGTGCCAGCAGCTCCCTCGGGGAGCGGGGGAACTACGAGCAGTACTTC.

This clone was counted a few times. V gene TRBV25-1 combines with J gene TRBJ2-1; D remains unclear. The germline gives CDR1 MGHDK, CDR2 SYGVNS. This CDR3 comprises 14 residues. V lost 1 base and J 8 bases, leaving 12 bases between the germline ends. DNA of the CDR3: TGTGCCAGCAGTGAATTTTCAGGTGTCGATGAGCAGTTCTTC. It yields the protein CASSEFSGVDEQFF.

The rearrangement joins TRBV7-8 to TRBJ2-2; D might be TRBD1 (5 bases). V lost 2 bases and J lost 0, with 16 bases in between. This CDR3 contains 18 residues. Per germline, CDR1 SGHVS and CDR2 FQNEAQ. CDR3 residues: CASSLWVTAATNTGELFF. CDR3 DNA sequence: TGTGCCAGCAGCTTATGGGTGACAGCCGCTACGAACACCGGGGAGCTGTTTTTT.

The chain combines TRBV29-1 with TRBJ2-6; maybe TRBD1 (6 bases). V lost 1 base and J lost 0, with 16 bases in between. Looked up from germline, CDR1 is SQVTM and CDR2 is ANQGSEA. The CDR3 totals 18 residues. For the CDR3, the DNA is TGCAGCGTTGAAGGGCCGGGACATTCCCTCTCTGGGGCCAACGTCCTGACTTTC. This gives the protein CSVEGPGHSLSGANVLTF. The full variable domain, its missing parts supplied by reference TRBV29-1 and TRBJ2-6, is SAVISQKPSRDICQRGTSLTIQCQVDSQVTMMFWYRQQPGQSLTLIATANQGSEATYESGFVIDKFPISRPNLTFSTLTVSNMSPEDSSIYLCSVEGPGHSLSGANVLTFGAGSRLTVL.

This clone was seen only once. The rearrangement joins TRBV7-2 to TRBJ2-5; 9 bases agree with TRBD2. Trimming cost V 7 bases and J 7 bases; bases outside gene matches: 19. Germline V CDR1 and CDR2: SGHTA, FQGNSA. The CDR3 runs 17 residues. The CDR3 sequence is CASNPYANSGSVVTQYF. In DNA, the CDR3 is TGTGCCAGCAACCCATACGCGAATAGCGGGAGTGTGGTGACCCAGTACTTC.

The CDR3, as DNA: TGCAGCGTTGAAGGACTAGCGGGAGTGGCCGAGCAGTACTTC. Protein sequence: CSVEGLAGVAEQYF. This chain uses TRBV29-1 with TRBJ2-7; 12 bases are a match to TRBD2. Germline values: CDR1 SQVTM, CDR2 ANQGSEA. The CDR3 sequence is 14 residues long. With V trimmed by 1 base and J by 6 bases, 4 bases remained unmatched.

The V gene is TRBV4-2, the J gene TRBJ1-6, with D maybe TRBD1 (5 bases). CDR1 and CDR2 (germline): LGHNA, YNFKEQ. This CDR3 spans 15 amino acids. V shed 6 bases and J shed 8 bases, with 17 bases lying between them. For the CDR3, the DNA is TGTGCCAGCAGGGACCGGGGGTATTTTGATTCACCCCTCCACTTT. It is translated as CASRDRGYFDSPLHF.

The CDR3 DNA sequence: TGTGCCAGCAGTTTATACGGACTGGGCGCCTACGAGCAGTACTTC. It codes for CASSLYGLGAYEQYF. This sequence joins TRBV28 and TRBJ2-7; D possibly corresponds to TRBD2 (5 bases). The germline V gene has CDR1 MDHEN and CDR2 SYDVKM. The ends were cut back, 1 base at V and 2 bases at J, with 12 bases in the middle. The CDR3 runs to 15 residues.